The 18 T cell receptor beta chains below all came from one sample that was sequenced in a study of blood T cell repertoires in COVID-19. Measured with immunoSEQ multiplex PCR; TCRdb has only the in-frame clones, and not every one. The sample gives 250,000 to 350,000 clones, about 86% of which show up once; around 1.2% is in the top ten. Material: peripheral blood. The origin of the receptors is a woman aged 45-60 years with acute or convalescent COVID-19.

The rearrangement joins TRBV18 to TRBJ2-2, with 8 bases that match TRBD1. Germline CDR1 and CDR2: KGHSH and LQKENI. This CDR3 is 15 amino acids long. Unmatched junction bases numbered 0, after V lost 3 bases and J lost 0 bases. The CDR3 bases are TGTGCCAGCTCACCGGACAGGGCGAACACCGGGGAGCTGTTTTTT. Encoded protein: CASSPDRANTGELFF.

This chain uses TRBV28 with TRBJ2-2; D remains ambiguous. The CDR3 runs 12 residues. Trimming removed 2 bases from V and 6 bases from J, with 4 bases in between. Germline loops: CDR1 MDHEN, CDR2 SYDVKM. The DNA of the CDR3 is TGTGCCAGCAGTTTAGGCTCCGGGGAGCTGTTTTTT. Encoded protein: CASSLGSGELFF.

This sequence joins TRBV6-6 and TRBJ2-7, with D tentatively TRBD1 (5 bases). V dropped 1 base and J dropped 4 bases, with 14 bases sitting between them. This CDR3 region has 15 residues. Germline V CDR1 and CDR2: MNHNY, SVGAGI (reference sequence). CDR3 DNA: TGTGCCAGCAGTTACTATGGGGCCGGGTCTTACGAGCAGTACTTC. Amino acids: CASSYYGAGSYEQYF.

This clone is a singleton in its sample. CDR3 sequence reads: CASSISRSLAKNIQYF. DNA for the CDR3: TGTGCCAGTAGTATCTCCCGTAGCTTAGCCAAAAACATTCAGTACTTC. V and J are TRBV19 and TRBJ2-4; D is undetermined. This CDR3 comprises 16 residues. Germline CDR1 is LNHDA and CDR2 is SQIVND (reference sequence). Trimming cost V 3 bases and J 0 bases, with 12 bases left between them.

The rearrangement uses TRBV5-1 and TRBJ1-6; D not certain. The CDR3 consists of 16 residues. V was shortened by 0 bases and J by 4 bases, with 11 bases between the two germline ends. The germline V gene has CDR1 SGHRS and CDR2 YFSETQ. CDR3 in DNA: TGCGCCAGCAGCTTGGAAAGCACCTTGTATAATTCACCCCTCCACTTT. Translating gives CASSLESTLYNSPLHF.

V usage is TRBV2 and J usage is TRBJ2-3, with D possibly TRBD1 on 5 matching bases. CDR3 length: 18 residues. CDR1 is SNHLY, CDR2 FYNNEI, per germline. V shed 6 bases and J shed 0 bases, with 22 bases lying between them. This CDR3 reads CASSLRFFRQSSTDTQYF. The CDR3 bases are TGTGCCAGCAGCCTTCGGTTCTTCAGACAGTCTAGCACAGATACGCAGTATTTT.

The rearrangement uses TRBV5-4 and TRBJ2-2; 10 nucleotides align to TRBD1. Germline CDR1 SGHNT, CDR2 YYREEE (reference sequence). With 4 bases clipped from V and 6 bases from J, the junction kept 6 bases outside the gene matches. The CDR3 consists of 15 residues. The CDR3 reads CASSPGQGRPGELFF. The CDR3 DNA sequence: TGTGCCAGCAGCCCGGGACAGGGGAGGCCCGGGGAGCTGTTTTTT.

The chain is built from TRBV7-9 and TRBJ2-1; D is possibly TRBD2 (6 bases). Between the trimmed V and J ends, which lost 6 bases and 7 bases, there was a span of 10 bases. There are 12 residues in the CDR3. Per germline, CDR1 SEHNR and CDR2 FQNEAQ (reference sequence). CDR3 protein: CASRLATNEQFF. CDR3 nucleotide sequence: TGTGCCAGCAGGCTAGCGACGAATGAGCAGTTCTTC.

V and J are TRBV13 and TRBJ2-7; no clear D gene. CDR1 and CDR2 from the germline V gene are PRHDT and FYEKMQ (reference sequence). V was clipped by 3 bases and J by 2 bases, with 17 bases between them. The CDR3 has 16 amino acids. The CDR3 loop reads CASSFYQISSPYEQYF. The CDR3, as DNA: TGTGCCAGCAGCTTCTATCAAATTTCCTCTCCCTACGAGCAGTACTTC.

This clone was detected once. J is TRBJ2-7 and V is TRBV4-1; 13 nucleotides match TRBD2. Germline CDR1 is MGHRA and CDR2 is YSYEKL. V lost 1 base and J lost 4; bases outside the gene matches: 4. The CDR3 has 16 amino acids. This CDR3 reads CASSQGVLAGGYEQYF. For the CDR3, the DNA is TGCGCCAGCAGCCAAGGCGTACTAGCGGGAGGGTACGAGCAGTACTTC.

This chain joins TRBV11-2 and TRBJ2-3; TRBD2 agrees at 10 bases. This CDR3 spans 12 amino acids. In germline, CDR1 is SGHAT, CDR2 FQNNGV. Trimming at V came to 5 bases and at J to 13 bases, leaving 6 bases not matched to a gene. This chain's CDR3 is CASSLSGGVEYF. In DNA, the CDR3 is TGTGCCAGCAGCCTCAGCGGGGGGGTTGAGTATTTT.

The V call is TRBV7-2, the J call TRBJ2-7; weak D call: TRBD2 (6 bases). V was trimmed by 1 base and J by 3 bases, leaving 10 bases between them. Germline CDR1 SGHTA, CDR2 FQGNSA. CDR3 length: 14 amino acids. CDR3 in amino acids: CASSLEGRDYEQYF. In nucleotides, the CDR3 is TGTGCCAGCAGCTTAGAAGGGCGGGACTACGAGCAGTACTTC. The variable domain in full, completed from reference TRBV7-2 and TRBJ2-7, reads GAGVSQSPSNKVTEKGKDVELRCDPISGHTALYWYRQSLGQGLEFLIYFQGNSAPDKSGLPSDRFSAERTGGSVSTLTIQRTQQEDSAVYLCASSLEGRDYEQYFGPGTRLTVT.

The rearrangement links TRBV19 to TRBJ1-5, with TRBD1 as a possible D gene (5 bases). This CDR3 contains 13 residues. Germline-derived CDR1 and CDR2 are LNHDA and SQIVND (reference sequence). Trimming took 3 bases from V and 11 from J, leaving 14 bases between them. As DNA, the CDR3 is TGTGCCAGTAGTATTTTGGGGGACTCAGCCCAGCATTTT. This sequence encodes CASSILGDSAQHF.

The chain combines TRBV19 with TRBJ1-2; D gene unclear. Germline loops: CDR1 LNHDA, CDR2 SQIVND (reference sequence). CDR3 length: 12 amino acids. Trimming pared 5 bases from V and 4 bases from J, leaving 8 bases between. DNA for the CDR3: TGTGCCAGTAGTGTCAACTTCTATGGCTACACCTTC. As protein: CASSVNFYGYTF.

The rearrangement links TRBV19 to TRBJ1-5; unclear D gene. Germline loops: CDR1 LNHDA, CDR2 SQIVND (reference sequence). The V and J ends lost 5 bases and 0 bases respectively, with 11 bases between them. The CDR3 has 15 residues. CDR3 in DNA: TGTGCCAGTAGTGTCGGAGTGAATAGCAATCAGCCCCAGCATTTT. It is translated as CASSVGVNSNQPQHF. Full variable domain (rest looked up from reference TRBV19 and TRBJ1-5): DGGITQSPKYLFRKEGQNVTLSCEQNLNHDAMYWYRQDPGQGLRLIYYSQIVNDFQKGDIAEGYSVSREKKESFPLTVTSAQKNPTAFYLCASSVGVNSNQPQHFGDGTRLSIL.

The chain has TRBV20-1 and TRBJ2-4, with D possibly being TRBD2 (5 bases). The CDR3 contains 13 residues. The germline V gene has CDR1 DFQATT and CDR2 SNEGSKA (reference sequence). The ends were cut back, 3 bases at V and 2 bases at J, with 8 bases in the middle. The CDR3 nucleotides read TGCAGTGCTAGTAGCGTGTCCAAAAACATTCAGTACTTC. This translates into CSASSVSKNIQYF.

This chain connects TRBV7-7 to TRBJ2-7; TRBD1 might be the D (7 bases). The germline CDR1 and CDR2 sequences are SSHAT and FNYEAQ (reference sequence). CDR3 length: 13 residues. V lost 1 base, J lost 7 bases, and 11 bases lay in between. CDR3 DNA sequence: TGTGCCAGCAGCTTAGTCAGGGGGGAGGAGCAGTACTTC. As protein: CASSLVRGEEQYF. The variable domain in full, with the rest retrieved from reference TRBV7-7 and TRBJ2-7, is GAGVSQSPRYKVTKRGQDVTLRCDPISSHATLYWYQQALGQGPEFLTYFNYEAQPDKSGLPSDRFSAERPEGSISTLTIQRTEQRDSAMYRCASSLVRGEEQYFGPGTRLTVT.

This chain uses TRBV20-1 with TRBJ2-1; D is uncertain. CDR1 is DFQATT and CDR2 is SNEGSKA in the germline V gene (reference sequence). The CDR3 is 11 residues long. V lost 6 bases to trimming and J lost 4 bases, with 7 bases between them. Written as DNA, the CDR3 is TGCAGTGCGAGGTATTACAATGAGCAGTTCTTC. It is translated as CSARYYNEQFF.